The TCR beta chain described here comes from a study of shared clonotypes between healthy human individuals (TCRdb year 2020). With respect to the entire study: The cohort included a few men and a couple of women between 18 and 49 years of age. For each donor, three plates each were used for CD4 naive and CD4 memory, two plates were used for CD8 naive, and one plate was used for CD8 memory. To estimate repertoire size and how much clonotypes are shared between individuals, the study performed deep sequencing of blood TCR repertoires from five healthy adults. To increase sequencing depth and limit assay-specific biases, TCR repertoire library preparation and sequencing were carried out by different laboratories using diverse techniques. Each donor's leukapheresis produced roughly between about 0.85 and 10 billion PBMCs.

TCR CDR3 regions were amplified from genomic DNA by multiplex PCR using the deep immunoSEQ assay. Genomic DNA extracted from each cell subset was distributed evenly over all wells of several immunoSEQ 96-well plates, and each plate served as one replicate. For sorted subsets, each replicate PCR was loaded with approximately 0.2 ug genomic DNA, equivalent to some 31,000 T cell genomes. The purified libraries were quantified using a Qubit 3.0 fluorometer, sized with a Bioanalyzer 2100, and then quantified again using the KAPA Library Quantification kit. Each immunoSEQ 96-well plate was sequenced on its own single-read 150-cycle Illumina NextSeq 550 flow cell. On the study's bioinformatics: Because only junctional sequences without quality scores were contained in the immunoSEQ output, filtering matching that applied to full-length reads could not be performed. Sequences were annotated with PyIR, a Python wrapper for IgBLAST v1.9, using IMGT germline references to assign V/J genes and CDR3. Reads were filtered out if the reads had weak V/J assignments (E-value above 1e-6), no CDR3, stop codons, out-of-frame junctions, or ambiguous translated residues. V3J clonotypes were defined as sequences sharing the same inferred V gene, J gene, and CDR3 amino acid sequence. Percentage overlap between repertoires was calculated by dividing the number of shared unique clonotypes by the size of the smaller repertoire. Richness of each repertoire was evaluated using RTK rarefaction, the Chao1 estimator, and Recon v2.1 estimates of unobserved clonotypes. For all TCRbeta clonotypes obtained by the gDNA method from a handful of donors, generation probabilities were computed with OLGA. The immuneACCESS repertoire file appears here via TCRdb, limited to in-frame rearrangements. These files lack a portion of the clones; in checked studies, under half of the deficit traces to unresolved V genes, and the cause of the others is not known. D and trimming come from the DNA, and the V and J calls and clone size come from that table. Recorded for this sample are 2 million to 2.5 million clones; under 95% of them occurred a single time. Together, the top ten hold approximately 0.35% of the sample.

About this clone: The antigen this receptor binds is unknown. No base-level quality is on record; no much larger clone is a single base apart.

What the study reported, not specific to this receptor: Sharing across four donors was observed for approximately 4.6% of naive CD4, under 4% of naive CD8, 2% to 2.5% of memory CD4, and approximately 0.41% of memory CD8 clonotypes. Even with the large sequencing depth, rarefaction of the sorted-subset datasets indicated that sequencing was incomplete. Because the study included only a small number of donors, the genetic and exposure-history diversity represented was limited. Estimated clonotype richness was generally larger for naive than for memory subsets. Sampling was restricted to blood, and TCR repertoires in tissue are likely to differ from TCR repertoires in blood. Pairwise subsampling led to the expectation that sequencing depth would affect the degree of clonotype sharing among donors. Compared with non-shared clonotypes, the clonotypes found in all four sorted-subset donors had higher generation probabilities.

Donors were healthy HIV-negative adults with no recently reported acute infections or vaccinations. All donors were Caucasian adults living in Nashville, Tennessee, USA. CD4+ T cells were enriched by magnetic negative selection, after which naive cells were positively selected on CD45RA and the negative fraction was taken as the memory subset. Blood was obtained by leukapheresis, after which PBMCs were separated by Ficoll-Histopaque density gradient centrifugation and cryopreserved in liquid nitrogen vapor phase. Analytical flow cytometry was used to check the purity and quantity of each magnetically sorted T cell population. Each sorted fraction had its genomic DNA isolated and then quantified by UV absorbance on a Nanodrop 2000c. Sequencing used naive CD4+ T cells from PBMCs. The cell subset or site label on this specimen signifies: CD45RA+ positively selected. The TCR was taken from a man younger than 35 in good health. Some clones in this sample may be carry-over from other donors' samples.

The CDR3 region: CASSSLLRDPGELFF. The bases read TGTGCCAGTAGTTCCCTTCTCCGGGACCCCGGGGAGCTGTTTTTT. The sequence is built from TRBV19 and TRBJ2-2; the D region is possibly TRBD1 or TRBD2, each matching across 5 bases. Based on the germline V gene (reference sequence), the CDR1 and CDR2 sequences are LNHDA and SQIVND. From the cysteine through the phenylalanine, the CDR3 covers 15 amino acids. Only the CDR3 DNA stays, 45 bases, in frame from base 1. V sheds 5 bases and J sheds 6 bases, leaving 16 bases between their ends. With the portions outside the CDR3 filled from the reference TRBV19 and TRBJ2-2 genes, the complete variable region becomes DGGITQSPKYLFRKEGQNVTLSCEQNLNHDAMYWYRQDPGQGLRLIYYSQIVNDFQKGDIAEGYSVSREKKESFPLTVTSAQKNPTAFYLCASSSLLRDPGELFFGEGSRLTVL.